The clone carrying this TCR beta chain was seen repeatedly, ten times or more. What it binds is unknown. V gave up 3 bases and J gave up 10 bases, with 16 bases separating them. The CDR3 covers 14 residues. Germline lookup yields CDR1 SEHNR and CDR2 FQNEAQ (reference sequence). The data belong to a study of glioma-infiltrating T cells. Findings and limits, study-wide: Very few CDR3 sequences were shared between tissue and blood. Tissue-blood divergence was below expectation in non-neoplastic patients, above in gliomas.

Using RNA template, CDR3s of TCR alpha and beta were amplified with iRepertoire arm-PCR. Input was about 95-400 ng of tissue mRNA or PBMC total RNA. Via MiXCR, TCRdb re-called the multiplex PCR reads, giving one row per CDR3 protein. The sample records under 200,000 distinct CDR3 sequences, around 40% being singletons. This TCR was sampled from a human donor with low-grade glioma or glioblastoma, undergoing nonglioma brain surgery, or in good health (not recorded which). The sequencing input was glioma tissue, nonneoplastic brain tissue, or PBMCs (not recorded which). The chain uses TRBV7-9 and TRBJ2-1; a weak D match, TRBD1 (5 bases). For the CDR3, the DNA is TGTGCCAGCAGCTTCGCCTCCCCCAGGACAGAGCAGTTCTTC. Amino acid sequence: CASSFASPRTEQFF.